These 26 T cell receptor beta chains came from one sample sequenced in a study of breast tumors, draining lymph nodes, adjacent tissues. TCRdb ran MiXCR on the multiplex PCR reads and lists one entry per CDR3 protein. Found here are 20,000 to 25,000 distinct CDR3 sequences, about 41% of them singletons; the top ten hold around 22%. Input material: breast tumor tissue. The receptor set was obtained from a female donor with breast cancer. Some clones in this sample may be carry-over from other donors' samples.

This clonotype was observed many times. The junction does not match germline at one end; this may be a read error. The chain combines TRBV7-2 with TRBJ2-3; 10 bases line up with TRBD1. The V gene's germline CDR1 is SGHTA and CDR2 FQGNSA. The length of the CDR3 is 15 residues. CDR3 nucleotides: TGTGCCAGCAGGTTAGACAGGGGGCATGCAGATACGCAGTATTTT. It encodes CASRLDRGHADTQYF. The complete variable domain, with remaining parts taken from reference TRBV7-2 and TRBJ2-3, reads GAGVSQSPSNKVTEKGKDVELRCDPISGHTALYWYRQSLGQGLEFLIYFQGNSAPDKSGLPSDRFSAERTGGSVSTLTIQRTQQEDSAVYLCASRLDRGHADTQYFGPGTRLTVL.

This clonotype has more than one count but fewer than ten. This may stem from a read error, because a much larger clone lies one nucleotide away. The J gene is TRBJ2-7, the V gene TRBV20-1, with 7 bases matching TRBD1. Germline V gene sequence: CDR1 DFQATT, CDR2 SNEGSKA (reference sequence). The CDR3 loop spans 13 amino acids. The CDR3 region has the DNA TGCAGTGTTACCGGGACAGATACCTACGCGCAGTACTTC. Translating gives CSVTGTDTYAQYF.

The chain links TRBV4-2 to TRBJ1-4; D is unclear. V was trimmed by 3 bases and J by 4 bases, leaving 15 bases between them. Germline CDR1 is LGHNA and CDR2 is YNFKEQ. The CDR3 contains 16 residues. The CDR3 region is CASSQGTDGRNEKLFF. CDR3 nucleotide sequence: TGTGCCAGCAGCCAGGGAACGGACGGCCGTAATGAAAAACTGTTTTTT.

The V gene is TRBV24-1, the J gene TRBJ1-2, with D possibly TRBD1 on 5 matching bases. Trimming shortened V by 2 bases and J by 10 bases, and 7 bases separated the two germline ends. CDR3 length equals 11 residues. From germline, CDR1 is KGHDR and CDR2 SFDVKD. The CDR3 DNA follows: TGTGCCACCAGTGATTCCGGGGCCTACACCTTC. This translates into CATSDSGAYTF.

About this clonotype: Mismatch with germline at one junction end may stem from a read error. V and J are TRBV5-5 and TRBJ2-7; TRBD2 might be the D (5 bases). Germline V gene lookup returns CDR1 SGHKS and CDR2 YYEKEE (reference sequence). The CDR3 totals 14 residues. The CDR3 region has the DNA TGTGCCGGCAGCTTGGAGGCAGCCGGATACGAGCAGTACTTC. It translates to CAGSLEAAGYEQYF. Full variable domain (rest looked up from reference TRBV5-5 and TRBJ2-7): DAGVTQSPTHLIKTRGQQVTLRCSPISGHKSVSWYQQVLGQGPQFIFQYYEKEERGRGNFPDRFSARQFPNYSSELNVNALLLGDSALYLCAGSLEAAGYEQYFGPGTRLTVT.

This chain links TRBV5-8 with TRBJ1-6; D gene ambiguous. This CDR3 contains 14 residues. The V and J ends lost 3 bases and 14 bases respectively, with 18 bases between them. Germline CDR1 is SGHTS and CDR2 is YDEGEE. The CDR3 loop is CASSYGSLPNTLHF. The CDR3 DNA sequence: TGTGCCAGCAGCTACGGGTCGCTCCCTAACACCCTCCACTTT. The complete variable domain, with remaining parts taken from reference TRBV5-8 and TRBJ1-6, reads EAGVTQSPTHLIKTRGQQATLRCSPISGHTSVYWYQQALGLGLQFLLWYDEGEERNRGNFPPRFSGRQFPNYSSELNVNALELEDSALYLCASSYGSLPNTLHFGNGTRLTVT.

V and J are TRBV18 and TRBJ2-3; 11 bases line up with TRBD1. Germline V gene sequence: CDR1 KGHSH, CDR2 LQKENI. The CDR3 runs 13 residues. V trimming: 5 bases; J trimming: 10 bases; junction bases outside the gene matches: 5. CDR3 sequence (DNA): TGTGCCAGCTCAAGGGACAGGGGGGATGCGCAGTATTTT. Protein: CASSRDRGDAQYF. Full variable domain (remainder filled in from reference TRBV18 and TRBJ2-3): NAGVMQNPRHLVRRRGQEARLRCSPMKGHSHVYWYRQLPEEGLKFMVYLQKENIIDESGMPKERFSAEFPKEGPSILRIQQVVRGDSAAYFCASSRDRGDAQYFGPGTRLTVL.

Many counts were recorded for this clonotype. The V and J genes are TRBV7-9 and TRBJ2-7; TRBD1 matches 11 bases. V was clipped by 6 bases and J by 3 bases; unmatched bases: 10. This CDR3 region has 16 residues. Looked up from germline, CDR1 is SEHNR and CDR2 is FQNEAQ (reference sequence). The CDR3 reads CASSQDLGTGGYEQYF. CDR3 coding DNA: TGTGCCAGCAGTCAAGATCTGGGGACAGGGGGCTACGAGCAGTACTTC.

The V gene is TRBV3-1, the J gene TRBJ1-2; D possibly corresponds to TRBD1 (6 bases). Trimming removed 3 bases at V and 8 bases at J, with 25 bases between. Per the germline V gene, CDR1 is LGHDT and CDR2 is YNNKEL (reference sequence). The CDR3 totals 17 residues. CDR3 in DNA: TGTGCCAGCAGCCAGGTGGAAGGGAGACGAGACAGGCGCGGCTACACCTTC. Protein product: CASSQVEGRRDRRGYTF.

This chain uses TRBV9 with TRBJ2-1, with D possibly being TRBD1 (6 bases). CDR1 and CDR2 (germline): SGDLS, YYNGEE. The CDR3 totals 17 residues. V lost 4 bases and J 4 bases, leaving 21 bases between the germline ends. The CDR3 coding sequence is TGTGCCAGCAGCCCATACACAGGGTCGGCCCCATACAATGAGCAGTTCTTC. Encoded protein: CASSPYTGSAPYNEQFF.

V and J are TRBV7-2 and TRBJ2-7; TRBD2 is a possible D gene (5 bases). This CDR3 comprises 15 residues. CDR1 and CDR2 (germline): SGHTA, FQGNSA. V lost 2 bases and J 7 bases, leaving 18 bases between the germline ends. Here the CDR3 reads CASSLSLGSTGEQYF. CDR3 nucleotides: TGTGCCAGCAGCTTAAGTTTGGGGTCGACGGGGGAGCAGTACTTC.

This clonotype was detected ten times or more. The chain is built from TRBV24-1 and TRBJ2-1; 8 nucleotides match TRBD2. Germline V gives CDR1 KGHDR, CDR2 SFDVKD. The CDR3 has 18 amino acids. With V trimmed by 3 bases and J by 0 bases, 9 bases remained unmatched. The CDR3 loop is CATSDRRGGPSSYNEQFF. The CDR3, as DNA: TGTGCCACCAGTGATCGGCGCGGGGGGCCGAGCTCCTACAATGAGCAGTTCTTC.

Judged by abundance, this clonotype is medium-sized (0.01 to 0.1%). V usage is TRBV20-1 and J usage is TRBJ2-5, with TRBD2 as a possible D gene (6 bases). The length of the CDR3 is 14 residues. V lost 3 bases to trimming and J lost 2 bases, with 13 bases between them. The germline gives CDR1 DFQATT, CDR2 SNEGSKA (reference sequence). Here the CDR3 reads CSASPAGLQETQYF. The CDR3 nucleotides read TGCAGTGCTAGTCCAGCGGGCCTACAAGAGACCCAGTACTTC.

J is TRBJ2-3 and V is TRBV3-1; 9 bases match TRBD2. This CDR3 is built from 17 residues. CDR1 LGHDT and CDR2 YNNKEL come from the germline V gene (reference sequence). Trimming cost V 1 base and J 2 bases; bases outside gene matches: 7. The CDR3 here is CASSQGHSGRPTDTQYF. CDR3 coding DNA: TGTGCCAGCAGCCAAGGACATAGCGGGAGACCCACAGATACGCAGTATTTT.

This clonotype was seen many times. The chain carries TRBV20-1 and TRBJ1-3, with D hard to call. The CDR3 sequence is 16 residues long. In germline, CDR1 is DFQATT, CDR2 SNEGSKA (reference sequence). Trimming took off 0 bases at V and 0 bases at J, with 12 bases between the two ends. The CDR3 coding sequence is TGCAGTGCTAGAGATCCCTCATTAGACTCTGGAAACACCATATATTTT. Translation: CSARDPSLDSGNTIYF.

The V gene is TRBV29-1, the J gene TRBJ1-2; D is undetermined. V lost 4 bases, J lost 0 bases, and 9 bases lay in between. This CDR3 contains 13 residues. Germline values: CDR1 SQVTM, CDR2 ANQGSEA. This CDR3 is CSVVKAANYGYTF. DNA for the CDR3: TGCAGCGTTGTGAAGGCGGCTAACTATGGCTACACCTTC.

This clonotype came up many times. The chain is built from TRBV2 and TRBJ2-2; 7 bases agree with TRBD2. Germline V gene lookup returns CDR1 SNHLY and CDR2 FYNNEI. V was pared by 1 base and J by 5 bases, with 1 base of the junction left unmatched. CDR3 length: 14 amino acids. CDR3 residues: CASSEVGGTGELFF. The DNA of the CDR3 is TGTGCCAGCAGTGAAGTCGGGGGGACCGGGGAGCTGTTTTTT.

The gene calls are TRBV20-1 and TRBJ2-3, with 14 bases that match TRBD2. CDR3 length: 15 amino acids. CDR1 is DFQATT and CDR2 is SNEGSKA in the germline V gene (reference sequence). The V and J ends lost 5 bases and 4 bases, in that order; junction bases with no gene match: 5. Here the CDR3 DNA reads TGCAGTGCTTGGACTAGCGGGAGGTTTGCAGATACGCAGTATTTT. Encoded protein: CSAWTSGRFADTQYF.

This clonotype was picked up one time. The rearrangement links TRBV20-1 to TRBJ1-6, with 7 bases fitting TRBD1. V shed 6 bases, J shed 2 bases, and the junction held 19 bases outside the gene matches. Germline V gene lookup returns CDR1 DFQATT and CDR2 SNEGSKA (reference sequence). This CDR3 spans 19 amino acids. The CDR3 loop reads CSALARDSTSWAYNSPLHF. Written as DNA, the CDR3 is TGCAGTGCCCTAGCCCGGGACAGCACCTCCTGGGCCTATAATTCACCCCTCCACTTT.

This clonotype has just a few counts. This chain connects TRBV5-6 to TRBJ2-4; the D is unclear. The germline gives CDR1 SGHDT, CDR2 YYEEEE. The CDR3 consists of 16 residues. Trimming took off 0 bases at V and 1 base at J, with 11 bases between the two ends. CDR3 coding DNA: TGTGCCAGCAGCTTGGGGGTTAAGGTGGCCAAAAACATTCAGTACTTC. Amino acid sequence: CASSLGVKVAKNIQYF.

This clonotype was found once. The chain recombines TRBV20-1 with TRBJ1-6; tentative D call: TRBD1 (5 bases). Trimming left V 0 bases short and J 10 bases short, with 10 bases between. This CDR3 region has 13 residues. Per the germline V gene, CDR1 is DFQATT and CDR2 is SNEGSKA (reference sequence). CDR3 protein: CSARDGGTSPLHF. Written as DNA, the CDR3 is TGCAGTGCTAGAGATGGGGGAACGTCACCCCTCCACTTT.

In its sample, this clonotype was seen many times. The genes are TRBV5-5 and TRBJ2-7; D is unresolved. The CDR3 runs 14 residues. Trimming left V 1 base short and J 3 bases short, with 11 bases between. Germline loops: CDR1 SGHKS, CDR2 YYEKEE (reference sequence). CDR3 region: CASSLRYGIYEQYF. The CDR3 DNA reads as TGTGCCAGCAGCTTGAGGTATGGGATCTACGAGCAGTACTTC.

With regard to this clonotype: A read error may account for a junction end that differs from germline. The V gene is TRBV7-9, the J gene TRBJ1-2; tentatively, D is TRBD1 (5 bases). The CDR3 covers 12 residues. Germline assignment: CDR1 SEHNR and CDR2 FQNEAQ (reference sequence). The CDR3 region is CASSSYQGMDAF. For the CDR3, the DNA is TGTGCCAGCAGTTCATACCAGGGTATGGACGCCTTC.

The table lists this clonotype with many counts. The chain employs TRBV14 and TRBJ1-3, with D maybe TRBD1 (5 bases). V was shortened by 2 bases and J by 0 bases, with 11 bases between the two germline ends. CDR1 is SGHDN, CDR2 FVKESK, per germline. This CDR3 is built from 16 residues. Written as DNA, the CDR3 is TGTGCCAGCAGCCAACTAAGGGGCGACTCTGGAAACACCATATATTTT. Translation: CASSQLRGDSGNTIYF.

V usage is TRBV20-1 and J usage is TRBJ1-2; 10 bases are shared with TRBD1. After removal of 4 bases from V and 10 bases from J, the junction contained 9 bases not matched to a gene. The CDR3 extends over 13 amino acids. Germline CDR1 reads DFQATT; CDR2 reads SNEGSKA (reference sequence). The DNA of the CDR3 is TGCAGTGCTACCTCGGGACAGGGGCATGCCTACACCTTC. This encodes CSATSGQGHAYTF.

The chain employs TRBV11-1 and TRBJ2-2, with 10 bases fitting TRBD2. V was clipped by 1 base and J by 5 bases; unmatched bases: 13. Germline lookup yields CDR1 SGHAT and CDR2 FQDESV (reference sequence). The CDR3 length is 19 residues. The CDR3: CASSLEKGLAGERTGELFF. The CDR3 DNA follows: TGTGCCAGCAGCTTAGAGAAGGGGCTAGCGGGAGAGCGAACCGGGGAGCTGTTTTTT.